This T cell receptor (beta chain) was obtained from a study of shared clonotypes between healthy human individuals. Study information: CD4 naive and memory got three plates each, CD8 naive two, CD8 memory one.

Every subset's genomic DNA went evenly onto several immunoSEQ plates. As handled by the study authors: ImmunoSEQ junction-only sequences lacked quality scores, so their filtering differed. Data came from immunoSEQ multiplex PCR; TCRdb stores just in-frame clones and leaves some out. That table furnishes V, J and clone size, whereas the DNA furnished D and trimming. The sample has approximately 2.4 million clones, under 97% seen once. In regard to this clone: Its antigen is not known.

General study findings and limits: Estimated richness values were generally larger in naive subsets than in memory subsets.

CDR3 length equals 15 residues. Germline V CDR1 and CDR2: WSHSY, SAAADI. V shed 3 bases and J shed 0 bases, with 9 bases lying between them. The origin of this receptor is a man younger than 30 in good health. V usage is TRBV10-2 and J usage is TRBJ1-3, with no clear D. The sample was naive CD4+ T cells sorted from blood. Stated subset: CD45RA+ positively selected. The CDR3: CASSDGVNSGNTIYF. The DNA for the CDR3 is TGCGCCAGCAGTGACGGGGTTAACTCTGGAAACACCATATATTTT.